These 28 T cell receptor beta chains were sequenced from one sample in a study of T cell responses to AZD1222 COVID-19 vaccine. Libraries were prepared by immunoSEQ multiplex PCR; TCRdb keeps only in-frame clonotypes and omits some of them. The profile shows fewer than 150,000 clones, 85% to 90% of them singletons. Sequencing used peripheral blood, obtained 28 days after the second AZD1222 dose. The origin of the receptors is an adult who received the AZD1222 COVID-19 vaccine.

The CDR3 DNA sequence: TGCGCCAGCAGCTCCGGACTAGCCAAAAACATTCAGTACTTC. It encodes CASSSGLAKNIQYF. The chain recombines TRBV4-1 with TRBJ2-4; a possible D gene is TRBD2 (5 bases). V lost 5 bases to trimming and J lost 0 bases, with 8 bases between them. CDR3 size: 14 residues. Per germline, CDR1 MGHRA and CDR2 YSYEKL.

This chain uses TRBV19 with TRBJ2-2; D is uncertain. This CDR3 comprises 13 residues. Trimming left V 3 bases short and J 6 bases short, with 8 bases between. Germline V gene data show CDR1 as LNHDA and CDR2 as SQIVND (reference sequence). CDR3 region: CASSISVSGELFF. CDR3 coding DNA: TGTGCCAGTAGTATTTCTGTATCCGGGGAGCTGTTTTTT.

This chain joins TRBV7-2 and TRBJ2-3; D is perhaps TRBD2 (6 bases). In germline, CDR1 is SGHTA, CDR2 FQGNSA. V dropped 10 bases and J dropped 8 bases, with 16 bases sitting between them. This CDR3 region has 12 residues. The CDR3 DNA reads TGTGCCACGGGACTCTTGAAGGGTACGCAGTATTTT. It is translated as CATGLLKGTQYF.

The CDR3 region has the DNA TGCGCCAGCGGTCCGAGGGGCCAGAACACCGGGGAGCTGTTTTTT. It yields the protein CASGPRGQNTGELFF. This chain joins TRBV5-1 and TRBJ2-2; D possibly uses TRBD1 or TRBD2 (5 bases each). Germline CDR1 is SGHRS and CDR2 is YFSETQ. V was pared by 7 bases and J by 1 base, with 14 bases between. This CDR3 spans 15 amino acids.

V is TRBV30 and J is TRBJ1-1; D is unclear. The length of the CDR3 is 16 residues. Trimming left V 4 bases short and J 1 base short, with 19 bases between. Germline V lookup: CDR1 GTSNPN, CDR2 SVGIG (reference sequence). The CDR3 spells CAWTGPDIFSNTEAFF. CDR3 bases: TGTGCCTGGACCGGCCCAGATATATTTTCGAACACTGAAGCTTTCTTT.

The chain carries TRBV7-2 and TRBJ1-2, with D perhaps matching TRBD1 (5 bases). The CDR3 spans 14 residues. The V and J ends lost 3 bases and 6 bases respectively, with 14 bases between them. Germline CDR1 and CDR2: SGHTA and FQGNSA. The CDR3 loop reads CASSLPETADGYTF. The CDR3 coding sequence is TGTGCCAGCAGCTTGCCCGAGACAGCCGATGGCTACACCTTC.

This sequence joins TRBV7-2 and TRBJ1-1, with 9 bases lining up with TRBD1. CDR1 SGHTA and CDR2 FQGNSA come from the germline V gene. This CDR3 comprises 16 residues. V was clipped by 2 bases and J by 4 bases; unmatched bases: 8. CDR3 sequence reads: CASSLIVGQGITEAFF. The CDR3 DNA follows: TGTGCCAGCAGCTTAATCGTGGGACAGGGTATCACTGAAGCTTTCTTT.

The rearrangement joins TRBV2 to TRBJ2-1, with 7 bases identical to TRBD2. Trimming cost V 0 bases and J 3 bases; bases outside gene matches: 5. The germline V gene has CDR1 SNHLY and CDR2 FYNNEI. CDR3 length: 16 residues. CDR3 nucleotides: TGTGCCAGCAGTGAAGCGGGGGGGATTGGCTACAATGAGCAGTTCTTC. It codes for CASSEAGGIGYNEQFF. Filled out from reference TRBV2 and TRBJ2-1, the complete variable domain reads EPEVTQTPSHQVTQMGQEVILRCVPISNHLYFYWYRQILGQKVEFLVSFYNNEISEKSEIFDDQFSVERPDGSNFTLKIRSTKLEDSAMYFCASSEAGGIGYNEQFFGPGTRLTVL.

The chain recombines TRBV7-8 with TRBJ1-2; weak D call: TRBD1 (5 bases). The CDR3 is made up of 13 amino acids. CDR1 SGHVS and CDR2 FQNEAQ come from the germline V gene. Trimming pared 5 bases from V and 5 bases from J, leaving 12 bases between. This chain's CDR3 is CASSIERGYGYTF. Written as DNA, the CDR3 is TGTGCCAGCAGCATAGAAAGGGGATATGGCTACACCTTC.

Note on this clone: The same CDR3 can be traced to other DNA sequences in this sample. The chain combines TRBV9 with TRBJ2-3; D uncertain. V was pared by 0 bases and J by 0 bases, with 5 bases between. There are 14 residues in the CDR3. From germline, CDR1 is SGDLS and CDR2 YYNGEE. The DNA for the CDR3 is TGTGCCAGCAGCGTAGAAGGTAGCACAGATACGCAGTATTTT. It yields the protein CASSVEGSTDTQYF. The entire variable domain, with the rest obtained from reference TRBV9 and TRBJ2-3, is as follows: DSGVTQTPKHLITATGQRVTLRCSPRSGDLSVYWYQQSLDQGLQFLIQYYNGEERAKGNILERFSAQQFPDLHSELNLSSLELGDSALYFCASSVEGSTDTQYFGPGTRLTVL.

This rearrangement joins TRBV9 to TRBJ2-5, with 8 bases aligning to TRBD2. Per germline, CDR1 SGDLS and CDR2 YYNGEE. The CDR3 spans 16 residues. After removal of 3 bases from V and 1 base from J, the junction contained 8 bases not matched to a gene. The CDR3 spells CASSGGSLAVQETQYF. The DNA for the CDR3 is TGTGCCAGCAGCGGAGGGTCACTAGCGGTCCAAGAGACCCAGTACTTC.

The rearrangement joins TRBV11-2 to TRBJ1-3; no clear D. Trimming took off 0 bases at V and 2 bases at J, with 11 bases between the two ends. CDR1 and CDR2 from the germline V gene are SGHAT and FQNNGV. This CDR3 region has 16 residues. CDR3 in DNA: TGTGCCAGCAGCTTAGATCCCTCAGCGGCTGGAAACACCATATATTTT. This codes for CASSLDPSAAGNTIYF.

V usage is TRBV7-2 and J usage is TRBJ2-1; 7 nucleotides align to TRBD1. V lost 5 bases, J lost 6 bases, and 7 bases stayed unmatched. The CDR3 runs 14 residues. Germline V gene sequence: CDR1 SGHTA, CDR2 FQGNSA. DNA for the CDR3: TGTGCCAGCAGCCCGTGGGACAGCCTCAATGAGCAGTTCTTC. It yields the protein CASSPWDSLNEQFF.

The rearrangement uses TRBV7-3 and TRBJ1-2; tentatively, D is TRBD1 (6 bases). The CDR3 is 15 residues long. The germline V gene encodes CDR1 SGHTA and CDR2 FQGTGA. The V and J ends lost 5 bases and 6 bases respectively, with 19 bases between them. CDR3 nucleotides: TGTGCCAGCAGCGCGACACCAGGGGAGGTGAATGGCTACACCTTC. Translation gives CASSATPGEVNGYTF. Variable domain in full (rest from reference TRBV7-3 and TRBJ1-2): GAGVSQTPSNKVTEKGKYVELRCDPISGHTALYWYRQSLGQGPEFLIYFQGTGAADDSGLPNDRFFAVRPEGSVSTLKIQRTERGDSAVYLCASSATPGEVNGYTFGSGTRLTVV.

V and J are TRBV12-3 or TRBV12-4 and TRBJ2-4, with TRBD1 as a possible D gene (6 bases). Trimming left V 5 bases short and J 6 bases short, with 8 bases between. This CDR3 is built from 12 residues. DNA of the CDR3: TGTGCCAGCAGTCTACAGGGAAACATTCAGTACTTC. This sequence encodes CASSLQGNIQYF.

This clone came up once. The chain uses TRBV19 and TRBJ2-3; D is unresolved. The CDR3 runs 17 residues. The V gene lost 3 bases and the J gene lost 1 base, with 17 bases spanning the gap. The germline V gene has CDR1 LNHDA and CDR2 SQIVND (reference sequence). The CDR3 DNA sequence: TGTGCCAGTAGTATTTGGCTCAGGTCACCAGGCACAGATACGCAGTATTTT. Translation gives CASSIWLRSPGTDTQYF. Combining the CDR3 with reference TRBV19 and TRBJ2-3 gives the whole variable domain DGGITQSPKYLFRKEGQNVTLSCEQNLNHDAMYWYRQDPGQGLRLIYYSQIVNDFQKGDIAEGYSVSREKKESFPLTVTSAQKNPTAFYLCASSIWLRSPGTDTQYFGPGTRLTVL.

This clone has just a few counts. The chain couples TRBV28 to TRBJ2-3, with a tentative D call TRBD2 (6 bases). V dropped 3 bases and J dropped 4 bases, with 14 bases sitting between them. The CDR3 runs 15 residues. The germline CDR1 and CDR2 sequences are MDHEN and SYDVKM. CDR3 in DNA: TGTGCCAGCAGTTTTTCCGCGGGAAGTGCAGATACGCAGTATTTT. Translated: CASSFSAGSADTQYF.

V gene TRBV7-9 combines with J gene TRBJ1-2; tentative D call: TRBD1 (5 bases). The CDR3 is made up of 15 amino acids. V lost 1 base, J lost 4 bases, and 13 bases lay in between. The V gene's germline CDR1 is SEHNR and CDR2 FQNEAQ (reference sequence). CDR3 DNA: TGTGCCAGCAGCTTAGTGATAGGGGTCTTCTATGGCTACACCTTC. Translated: CASSLVIGVFYGYTF.

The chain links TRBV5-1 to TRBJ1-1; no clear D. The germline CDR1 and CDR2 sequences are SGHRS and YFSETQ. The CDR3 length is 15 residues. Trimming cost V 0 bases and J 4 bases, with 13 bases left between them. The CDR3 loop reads CASSLAQAGSTEAFF. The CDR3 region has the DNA TGCGCCAGCAGCTTGGCCCAAGCCGGGTCCACTGAAGCTTTCTTT. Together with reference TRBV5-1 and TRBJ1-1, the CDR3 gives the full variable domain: KAGVTQTPRYLIKTRGQQVTLSCSPISGHRSVSWYQQTPGQGLQFLFEYFSETQRNKGNFPGRFSGRQFSNSRSEMNVSTLELGDSALYLCASSLAQAGSTEAFFGQGTRLTVV.

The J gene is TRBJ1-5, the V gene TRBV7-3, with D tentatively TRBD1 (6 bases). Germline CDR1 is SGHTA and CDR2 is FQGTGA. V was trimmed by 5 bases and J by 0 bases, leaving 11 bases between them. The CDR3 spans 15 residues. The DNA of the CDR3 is TGTGCCAGCAGCGCGACAGGAGATAGCAATCAGCCCCAGCATTTT. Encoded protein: CASSATGDSNQPQHF.

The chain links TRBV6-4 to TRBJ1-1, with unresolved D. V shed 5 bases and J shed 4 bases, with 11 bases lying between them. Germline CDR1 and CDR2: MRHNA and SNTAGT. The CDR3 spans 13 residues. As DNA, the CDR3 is TGTGCCAGCAGTAATATGCTAGGCACTGAAGCTTTCTTT. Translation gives CASSNMLGTEAFF.

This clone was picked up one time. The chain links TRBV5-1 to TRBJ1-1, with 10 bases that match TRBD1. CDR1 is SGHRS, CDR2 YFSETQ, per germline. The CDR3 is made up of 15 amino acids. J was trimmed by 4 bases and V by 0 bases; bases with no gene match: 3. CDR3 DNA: TGCGCCAGCAGCTTGGGGGGACAGGGGAGCACTGAAGCTTTCTTT. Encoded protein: CASSLGGQGSTEAFF.

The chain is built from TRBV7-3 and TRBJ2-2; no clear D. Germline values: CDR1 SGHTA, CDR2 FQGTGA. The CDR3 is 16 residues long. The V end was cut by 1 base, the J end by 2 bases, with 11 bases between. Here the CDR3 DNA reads TGTGCCAGCAGCTTAAATCCGGAAGGAAACACCGGGGAGCTGTTTTTT. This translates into CASSLNPEGNTGELFF.

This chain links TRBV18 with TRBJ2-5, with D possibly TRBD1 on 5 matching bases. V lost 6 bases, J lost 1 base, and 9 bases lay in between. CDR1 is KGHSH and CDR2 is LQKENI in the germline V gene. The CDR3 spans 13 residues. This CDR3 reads CASSPGSQETQYF. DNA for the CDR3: TGTGCCAGCTCCCCAGGGTCCCAAGAGACCCAGTACTTC.

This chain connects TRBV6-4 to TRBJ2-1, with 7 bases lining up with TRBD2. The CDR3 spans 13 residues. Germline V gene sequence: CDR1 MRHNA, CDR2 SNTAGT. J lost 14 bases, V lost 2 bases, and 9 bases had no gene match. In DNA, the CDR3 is TGTGCCAGCAGTGACCCGTCCGCGGGACTAAAGTTCTTC. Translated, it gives CASSDPSAGLKFF.

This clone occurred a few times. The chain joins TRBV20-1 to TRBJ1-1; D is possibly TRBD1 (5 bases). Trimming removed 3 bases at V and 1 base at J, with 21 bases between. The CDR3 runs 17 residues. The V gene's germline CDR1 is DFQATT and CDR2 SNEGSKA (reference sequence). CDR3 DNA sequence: TGCAGTGCTAGTCGGAAATGGCAGGGTATGTCGAACACTGAAGCTTTCTTT. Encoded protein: CSASRKWQGMSNTEAFF.

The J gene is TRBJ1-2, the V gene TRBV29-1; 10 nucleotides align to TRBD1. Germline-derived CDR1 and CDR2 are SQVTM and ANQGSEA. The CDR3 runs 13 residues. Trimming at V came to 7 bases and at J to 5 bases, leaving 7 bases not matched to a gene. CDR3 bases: TGCAGCGGGACACCGGGACAGGGGTATGGCTACACCTTC. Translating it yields CSGTPGQGYGYTF.

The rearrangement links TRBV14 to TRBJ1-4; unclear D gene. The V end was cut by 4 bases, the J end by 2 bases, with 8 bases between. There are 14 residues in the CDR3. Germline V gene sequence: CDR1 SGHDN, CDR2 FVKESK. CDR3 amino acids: CASSRGFTNEKLFF. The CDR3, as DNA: TGTGCCAGCAGCCGGGGATTTACTAATGAAAAACTGTTTTTT.